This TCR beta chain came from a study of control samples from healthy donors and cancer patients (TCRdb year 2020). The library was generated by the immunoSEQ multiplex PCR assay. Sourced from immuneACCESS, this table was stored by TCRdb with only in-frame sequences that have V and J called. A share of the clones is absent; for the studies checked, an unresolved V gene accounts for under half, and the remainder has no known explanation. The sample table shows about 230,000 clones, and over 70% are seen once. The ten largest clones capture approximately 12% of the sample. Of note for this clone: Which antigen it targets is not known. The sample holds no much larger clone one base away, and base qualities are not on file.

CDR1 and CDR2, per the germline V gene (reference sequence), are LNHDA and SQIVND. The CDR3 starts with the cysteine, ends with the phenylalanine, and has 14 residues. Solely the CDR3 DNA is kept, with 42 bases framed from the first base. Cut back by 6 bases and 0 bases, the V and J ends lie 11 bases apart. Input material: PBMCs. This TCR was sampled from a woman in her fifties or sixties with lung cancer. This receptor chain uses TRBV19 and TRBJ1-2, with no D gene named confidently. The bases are TGTGCCAGTAGCCGGGATGTAGCTAACTATGGCTACACCTTC. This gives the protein CASSRDVANYGYTF.